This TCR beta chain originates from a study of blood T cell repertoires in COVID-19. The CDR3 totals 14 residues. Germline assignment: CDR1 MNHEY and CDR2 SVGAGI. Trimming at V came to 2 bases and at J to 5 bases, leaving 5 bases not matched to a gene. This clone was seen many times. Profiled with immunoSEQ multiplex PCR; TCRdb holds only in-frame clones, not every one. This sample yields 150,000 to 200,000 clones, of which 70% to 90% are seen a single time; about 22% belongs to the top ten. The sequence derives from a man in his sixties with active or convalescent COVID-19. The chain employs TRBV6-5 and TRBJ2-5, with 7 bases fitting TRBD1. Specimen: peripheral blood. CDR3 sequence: CASSYGRGTETQYF. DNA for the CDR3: TGTGCCAGCAGTTACGGCAGGGGGACCGAGACCCAGTACTTC.